This is a list of T cell receptor beta chains from one sample in a study of blood T cell repertoires in COVID-19. The method was immunoSEQ multiplex PCR; TCRdb's version includes in-frame clones alone and lacks a portion of them. Of about 120,000 clones listed, about three quarters are singletons. What was sequenced was peripheral blood. These receptors all stem from a human donor with acute or convalescent COVID-19. The donor label of this sample is uncertain. The CDR3 runs from the conserved cysteine through the conserved F or W. D genes are given only for firm matches. The size entry is marked missing in some rows and otherwise reads once, few, many or a size class.

d_call,j_call,cdr3_length,v_call,clone_size,cdr3_aa,cdr3_nt
TRBD1,TRBJ1-1,14,TRBV2,.,CASSVRTGHTEAFF,TGTGCCAGCAGTGTCAGGACAGGACACACTGAAGCTTTCTTT
.,TRBJ2-5,17,TRBV5-1,.,CASSNGGFRDRQETQYF,TGCGCCAGCAGCAACGGGGGGTTCCGGGACAGGCAAGAGACCCAGTACTTC
TRBD1,TRBJ2-5,14,TRBV10-3,.,CAISSPGGAETQYF,TGTGCCATCAGCTCTCCAGGGGGCGCGGAGACCCAGTACTTC
.,TRBJ1-4,15,TRBV18,.,CASSPRGQPNEKLFF,TGTGCCAGCTCACCACGAGGACAGCCTAATGAAAAACTGTTTTTT
.,TRBJ1-3,16,TRBV30,.,CAWSAVGGHSGNTIYF,TGTGCCTGGAGCGCAGTTGGCGGCCACTCTGGAAACACCATATATTTT
.,TRBJ2-3,17,TRBV11-3,.,CASSPGVMWGQGDTQYF,TGTGCCAGCAGCCCTGGGGTTATGTGGGGGCAGGGAGATACGCAGTATTTT
.,TRBJ1-1,12,TRBV4-2,.,CASSHQGTEAFF,TGTGCCAGCAGCCACCAGGGAACTGAAGCTTTCTTT
.,TRBJ2-2,13,TRBV3-1/TRBV3-2,.,CASSQGIRGELFF,TGTGCCAGCAGTCAGGGGATCCGAGGGGAGCTGTTTTTT
.,TRBJ1-4,15,TRBV27,.,CASSPYPREPEKLFF,TGTGCCAGCAGTCCCTACCCACGGGAGCCAGAAAAACTGTTTTTT
.,TRBJ1-6,13,TRBV7-2,.,CASSSQDNSPLHF,TGTGCCAGCAGCTCCCAGGATAATTCACCCCTCCACTTT
.,TRBJ1-3,13,TRBV5-1,.,CASSLGGGPPIYF,TGCGCCAGCAGCTTGGGTGGGGGCCCACCCATATATTTT
TRBD1,TRBJ2-2,16,TRBV3-1/TRBV3-2,.,CASSHLGQGRTGELFF,TGTGCCAGCAGCCACCTCGGACAGGGTAGAACCGGGGAGCTGTTTTTT
.,TRBJ2-2,19,TRBV2,.,CASSLRPFLRDKNTGELFF,TGTGCCAGCAGTCTCCGGCCATTCCTCCGGGACAAGAACACCGGGGAGCTGTTTTTT
.,TRBJ1-5,14,TRBV6-5,.,CASRLGQSNQPQHF,TGTGCCAGCAGATTAGGACAAAGCAATCAGCCCCAGCATTTT
TRBD1,TRBJ1-1,12,TRBV19,.,CASSMGQGRAFF,TGTGCCAGTAGTATGGGACAGGGACGGGCTTTCTTT
.,TRBJ1-1,14,TRBV19,.,CASSIRDKNTEAFF,TGTGCCAGTAGTATCCGGGACAAGAACACTGAAGCTTTCTTT
.,TRBJ1-2,13,TRBV12-3/TRBV12-4,few,CASSFTANYGYTF,TGTGCCAGCAGTTTCACAGCCAACTATGGCTACACCTTC
TRBD1,TRBJ2-1,15,TRBV18,few,CASSIQGGQNNEQFF,TGTGCCAGCTCAATACAAGGGGGACAGAACAATGAGCAGTTCTTC
TRBD1,TRBJ2-3,16,TRBV18,few,CASSPIGQGLTDTQYF,TGTGCCAGCTCACCAATCGGACAGGGGTTGACAGATACGCAGTATTTT
TRBD1,TRBJ1-1,17,TRBV2,.,CASSGTGGFELHTEAFF,TGTGCCAGCAGCGGGACAGGGGGTTTCGAGCTACACACTGAAGCTTTCTTT
.,TRBJ1-2,12,TRBV15,.,CATSGLDYGYTF,TGTGCCACCTCAGGATTAGACTATGGCTACACCTTC
TRBD1,TRBJ1-5,17,TRBV7-2,.,CASSPRAGGYSNQPQHF,TGTGCCAGCAGCCCCCGTGCAGGGGGGTATAGCAATCAGCCCCAGCATTTT
.,TRBJ2-2,15,TRBV12-5,.,CASADRSWNTGELFF,TGTGCTAGTGCCGACAGGAGCTGGAACACCGGGGAGCTGTTTTTT
.,TRBJ2-4,13,TRBV5-8,.,CASSYRRVDIQYF,TGTGCCAGCAGCTACAGGAGGGTGGACATTCAGTACTTC
.,TRBJ1-6,12,TRBV6-5,.,CASSGGNSPLHF,TGTGCCAGCAGCGGGGGGAATTCACCCCTCCACTTT
.,TRBJ1-2,15,TRBV10-3,.,CAISDQGLANYGYTF,TGTGCCATCAGTGATCAGGGTTTAGCTAACTATGGCTACACCTTC
TRBD2,TRBJ2-5,17,TRBV5-8,.,CASSLVRTSGGAETQYF,TGTGCCAGCAGCTTGGTTCGGACTAGCGGGGGGGCGGAGACCCAGTACTTC
.,TRBJ1-2,12,TRBV24-1,.,CATSDRGFGYTF,TGTGCCACCAGTGATCGAGGGTTTGGCTACACCTTC
TRBD1,TRBJ2-6,19,TRBV11-2,.,CASSSRRDRDYLRANVLTF,TGTGCCAGCAGCTCCCGACGGGACAGGGACTACCTTAGGGCCAACGTCCTGACTTTC